The rows below give T cell receptor beta chains drawn from one sample of a study of shared clonotypes between healthy human individuals. The method was immunoSEQ multiplex PCR; TCRdb's version includes in-frame clones alone and lacks a portion of them. The table includes approximately 2,300,000 clones, 85% to 95% detected once. The sequenced material came from naive CD4+ T cells from PBMCs. The receptor source for this set is a young man in good health. Some clones in this sample may be carry-over from other donors' samples. Each CDR3 is given with its conserved first and last residue. The order of the fields is V gene, clone size, D gene, J gene, CDR3 protein, CDR3 DNA. A D gene is named only where the DNA matches it firmly. Some rows have no size entry. The others give once, few or many, or a class for an expanded clone.

TRBV7-3,.,.,TRBJ1-1,CASSWTTGTEAFF,TGTGCCAGCAGCTGGACGACAGGAACTGAAGCTTTCTTT
TRBV5-4,.,.,TRBJ2-3,CASIPGPRISDTQYF,TGTGCCAGCATCCCGGGACCGAGGATCTCGGATACGCAGTATTTT
TRBV11-2,.,.,TRBJ1-2,CASSSLTKSLDGYTF,TGTGCCAGCAGCTCTCTAACCAAATCGTTGGATGGCTACACCTTC
TRBV2,.,TRBD2,TRBJ2-3,CATTSESTDTQYF,TGTGCAACCACTAGCGAATCCACAGATACGCAGTATTTT
TRBV5-4,.,.,TRBJ1-4,CASSLDQGRMLVLFF,TGTGCCAGCAGCTTGGATCAGGGCAGGATGTTGGTACTGTTTTTT
TRBV5-1,.,.,TRBJ1-2,CASSLGLGAKGYTF,TGCGCCAGCAGCTTGGGCCTGGGGGCGAAGGGCTACACCTTC
TRBV9,.,TRBD1,TRBJ1-4,CASSSWTGENEKLFF,TGTGCCAGCAGCTCTTGGACAGGGGAAAATGAAAAACTGTTTTTT
TRBV7-9,.,.,TRBJ2-6,CASSPRSSGANVLTF,TGTGCCAGCAGCCCCCGGAGCTCTGGGGCCAACGTCCTGACTTTC
TRBV5-3,.,.,TRBJ2-1,CARSFPLGAMGNNEQFF,TGTGCCAGAAGCTTTCCCTTGGGAGCTATGGGGAACAATGAGCAGTTCTTC
TRBV5-1,.,TRBD1,TRBJ2-5,CASSRDRGLETQYF,TGCGCCAGCAGCCGCGACAGGGGGCTTGAGACCCAGTACTTC
TRBV10-3,.,.,TRBJ2-1,CAISESAYNEQFF,TGTGCCATCAGTGAGTCGGCATACAATGAGCAGTTCTTC
TRBV9,.,.,TRBJ1-1,CASTTTGSNTEAFF,TGTGCCAGCACCACTACGGGTTCGAACACTGAAGCTTTCTTT
TRBV27,.,.,TRBJ1-1,CASSLGANTEAFF,TGTGCCAGCAGTTTAGGGGCGAACACTGAAGCTTTCTTT
TRBV6-6,.,.,TRBJ2-3,CASSYQGSTDTQYF,TGTGCCAGCAGTTACCAGGGTAGCACAGATACGCAGTATTTT
TRBV27,.,.,TRBJ2-7,CASSLGIGDPPYEQYF,TGTGCCAGCAGTTTAGGTATCGGGGACCCTCCCTACGAGCAGTACTTC
TRBV5-6,.,.,TRBJ2-7,CASSLSPYEQYF,TGTGCCAGCAGCCTCTCGCCCTACGAGCAGTACTTC
TRBV7-2,.,.,TRBJ2-7,CASSDFPGEQYF,TGTGCCAGCAGCGATTTCCCCGGGGAGCAGTACTTC
TRBV2,once,.,TRBJ2-4,CASSDRVNIQYF,TGTGCCAGCAGTGACAGGGTGAACATTCAGTACTTC
TRBV7-2,.,.,TRBJ2-2,CASSLARASGELFF,TGTGCCAGCAGCTTAGCGAGGGCATCCGGGGAGCTGTTTTTT
TRBV19,.,.,TRBJ2-1,CASTPRGGSSYNEQFF,TGTGCCAGTACTCCTCGTGGCGGAAGCTCCTACAATGAGCAGTTCTTC
TRBV27,.,TRBD2,TRBJ2-1,CASSLSFLAGYNEQFF,TGTGCCAGCAGTTTATCGTTCCTAGCGGGCTACAATGAGCAGTTCTTC
TRBV28,.,.,TRBJ1-1,CASSLLGQKAFF,TGTGCCAGCAGTTTATTAGGCCAGAAAGCTTTCTTT
TRBV11-2,once,TRBD1,TRBJ1-1,CASSFAGGSAEAFF,TGTGCCAGCAGCTTTGCAGGGGGTAGCGCTGAAGCTTTCTTT
TRBV5-1,.,.,TRBJ2-2,CASSLGLLSGELFF,TGCGCCAGCAGCCTAGGACTTCTTTCCGGGGAGCTGTTTTTT
TRBV7-2,.,.,TRBJ1-3,CASSGLGSADTIYF,TGTGCCAGCAGCGGACTGGGGTCTGCGGACACCATATATTTT
TRBV27,.,TRBD1,TRBJ2-3,CASRKTGGNTDTQYF,TGTGCCAGCAGGAAGACAGGGGGCAACACAGATACGCAGTATTTT
TRBV18,.,.,TRBJ2-7,CASSAIQVSSYEQYF,TGTGCCAGCTCAGCCATCCAAGTGAGCTCCTACGAGCAGTACTTC
TRBV5-1,.,.,TRBJ2-1,CASSETVTVVGNEQFF,TGCGCCAGCAGTGAGACAGTCACAGTGGTGGGCAATGAGCAGTTCTTC
TRBV19,.,TRBD2,TRBJ2-7,CASSIYAGGPYEQYF,TGTGCCAGTAGTATTTACGCGGGAGGGCCTTACGAGCAGTACTTC
TRBV11-1,.,.,TRBJ2-3,CASSLSPGLSTDTQYF,TGTGCCAGCAGCTTAAGCCCGGGACTCAGCACAGATACGCAGTATTTT
TRBV27,.,.,TRBJ1-1,CASSLPGDTEAFF,TGTGCCAGCAGTTTACCTGGGGACACTGAAGCTTTCTTT
TRBV19,.,.,TRBJ2-7,CASSLTGEAYEQYF,TGTGCCAGTAGTCTCACAGGGGAGGCCTACGAGCAGTACTTC
TRBV7-9,few,.,TRBJ1-3,CASSLEATTGNTIYF,TGTGCCAGCAGCTTAGAGGCGACGACTGGAAACACCATATATTTT
TRBV2,.,.,TRBJ2-5,CASLEETQYF,TGTGCCAGCCTAGAAGAGACCCAGTACTTC
TRBV6-1,.,.,TRBJ1-2,CASSEASGGYSYGYTF,TGTGCCAGCAGTGAAGCGTCCGGGGGCTATAGCTATGGCTACACCTTC
TRBV7-3,.,.,TRBJ2-3,CASSQDWADTQYF,TGTGCCAGCAGCCAAGACTGGGCTGATACGCAGTATTTT
TRBV25-1,once,TRBD1,TRBJ1-1,CASSESGYRGPGTEAFF,TGTGCCAGCAGTGAATCGGGCTACAGGGGGCCTGGGACTGAAGCTTTCTTT
TRBV29-1,.,TRBD2,TRBJ2-1,CSVEKLAGGDEQFF,TGCAGCGTTGAAAAACTAGCGGGAGGGGATGAGCAGTTCTTC
TRBV6-5,.,.,TRBJ1-1,CASSYSGGFRGAFF,TGTGCCAGCAGTTACTCGGGAGGATTTCGGGGAGCTTTCTTT
TRBV7-9,.,.,TRBJ2-5,CASSLGVGETQYF,TGTGCCAGCAGCTTAGGGGTGGGAGAGACCCAGTACTTC
TRBV19,few,.,TRBJ1-1,CASSTGRWNTEAFF,TGTGCCAGTAGTACGGGCAGGTGGAACACTGAAGCTTTCTTT
TRBV5-1,once,TRBD2,TRBJ2-5,CASSLVGREGRETQYF,TGCGCCAGCAGCTTGGTCGGGCGGGAGGGCCGAGAGACCCAGTACTTC
TRBV7-3,.,TRBD2,TRBJ2-1,CASSPGLAGTDEQFF,TGTGCCAGCAGCCCCGGACTAGCGGGCACCGATGAGCAGTTCTTC
TRBV19,.,.,TRBJ1-5,CASSTRGPTNQPQHF,TGTGCCAGTAGTACCCGGGGCCCTACTAATCAGCCCCAGCATTTT
TRBV28,.,.,TRBJ2-3,CASSLLSGAVWDTQYF,TGTGCCAGCAGTTTGCTGTCGGGAGCTGTGTGGGATACGCAGTATTTT